The following is a T cell receptor (beta chain) sequence with its context. Its antigen is as yet unknown. The source of the sample is a study of T cells in Graves' hyperthyroidism and ophthalmopathy. The study, taken as a whole, reports: A 13 V-J model separated ophthalmopathy from stable hyperthyroidism. Ophthalmopathy, as predicted by the model, came a median around 6.7 months after the prediction.

TCR beta CDR3 region amplification was performed from RNA transcripts. First-round RT-PCR with HTBI primers amplified the TCR CDR3 region. One entry per CDR3 protein, called by TCRdb with MiXCR from the multiplex PCR reads. The sample has approximately 430,000 distinct CDR3 sequences, around 14% seen once. This CDR3 has 13 amino acids. Germline assignment: CDR1 MDHEN and CDR2 SYDVKM. Trimming took off 11 bases at V and 0 bases at J, with 14 bases between the two ends. Orbital computed tomography and thyroid ultrasound, together with serum TRAb and thyroxine and clinical symptoms, were used for diagnoses.

Input material: blood. The chain employs TRBV28 and TRBJ2-7, with a possible D match to TRBD1 (6 bases). The sequence was collected from a woman between 18 and 29 years old with Graves' hyperthyroidism. DNA of the CDR3: TGTGCCGCTTTGGACAGTTTCTCCTACGAGCAGTACTTC. Residues: CAALDSFSYEQYF. Full variable domain (remainder filled in from reference TRBV28 and TRBJ2-7): DVKVTQSSRYLVKRTGEKVFLECVQDMDHENMFWYRQDPGLGLRLIYFSYDVKMKEKGDIPEGYSVSREKKERFSLILESASTNQTSMYLCAALDSFSYEQYFGPGTRLTVT.